A selection of T cell receptor beta chains follows, all from one sample in a study of vaccination effects on CD4 cells after COVID-19. Their antigens are not known. Some clones are missing from TCRdb's copy, which holds only in-frame ones; the method was immunoSEQ multiplex PCR. The sample contains around 70,000 clones, 60% to 80% of which appear only once. The material sequenced was CD4+ T cells from PBMCs cultured without peptide, taken before COVID-19 vaccination. These receptors all come from a human donor who received a COVID-19 vaccine. CDR3s include the opening cysteine and the closing phenylalanine or tryptophan. The D gene is left open where the match is weak. Rows may omit the clone size; those that give it use once, few, many or a size class.

J | V | size | D | CDR3 | DNA
TRBJ1-1 | TRBV28 | few | NA | CASSAHSGSNTEAFF | TGTGCCAGCAGTGCACACTCGGGATCGAACACTGAAGCTTTCTTT
TRBJ2-3 | TRBV5-1 | NA | NA | CASANQGTDTQYF | TGCGCCAGCGCAAACCAGGGCACAGATACGCAGTATTTT
TRBJ2-5 | TRBV5-6 | NA | TRBD1 | CASSPGQGTHQETQYF | TGTGCCAGCAGCCCGGGACAGGGGACGCACCAAGAGACCCAGTACTTC
TRBJ1-6 | TRBV6-4 | NA | NA | CASSEVRSIYNSPLHF | TGTGCCAGCAGTGAGGTCAGATCAATCTATAATTCACCCCTCCACTTT
TRBJ2-2 | TRBV19 | NA | TRBD1 | CASSSRGQGGTGELFF | TGTGCCAGTAGTAGCCGCGGACAGGGTGGCACCGGGGAGCTGTTTTTT
TRBJ1-3 | TRBV4-3 | NA | NA | CASSLTYVGATIYF | TGCGCCAGCAGCCTCACCTATGTAGGGGCCACCATATATTTT
TRBJ2-2 | TRBV2 | once | NA | CASSEGTGELFF | TGTGCCAGCAGTGAGGGCACCGGGGAGCTGTTTTTT
TRBJ1-2 | TRBV5-1 | NA | TRBD1 | CASSSDRGGYTF | TGCGCCAGCAGCTCGGACAGGGGAGGCTACACCTTC
TRBJ1-2 | TRBV2 | NA | NA | CASRVGYTF | TGTGCCAGCAGGGTTGGCTACACCTTC
TRBJ1-1 | TRBV5-1 | NA | NA | CASSTWGRDLSEAFF | TGCGCCAGCAGCACCTGGGGGAGGGATTTATCTGAAGCTTTCTTT
TRBJ1-3 | TRBV23-1 | NA | TRBD1 | CASEITGVAGNTIYF | TGCGCCAGCGAAATAACAGGGGTCGCAGGAAACACCATATATTTT
TRBJ2-3 | TRBV2 | NA | TRBD1 | CASVGQGTDTQYF | TGTGCCAGCGTCGGACAGGGGACAGATACGCAGTATTTT
TRBJ2-3 | TRBV6-4 | NA | TRBD2 | CASSLRTGGLTDTQYF | TGTGCCAGCAGCCTGAGGACGGGGGGTCTCACAGATACGCAGTATTTT
TRBJ1-1 | TRBV28 | NA | NA | CASRLRDTANTEAFF | TGTGCCAGCAGACTTCGGGACACTGCGAACACTGAAGCTTTCTTT
TRBJ2-3 | TRBV5-6 | once | NA | CASSSPPGLVTDTQYF | TGTGCCAGCAGCTCGCCCCCGGGACTGGTTACAGATACGCAGTATTTT
TRBJ1-1 | TRBV14 | few | NA | CASSQGRLGLNTEAFF | TGTGCCAGCAGCCAAGGGCGGTTGGGGTTGAACACTGAAGCTTTCTTT
TRBJ2-3 | TRBV6-5 | NA | NA | CASSSRWGGPADTQYF | TGTGCCAGCAGTTCCCGTTGGGGGGGCCCTGCGGATACGCAGTATTTT
TRBJ2-5 | TRBV6-5 | NA | NA | CASSFSHGLQETQYF | TGTGCCAGCAGTTTTTCCCACGGGCTCCAAGAGACCCAGTACTTC
TRBJ1-1 | TRBV5-8 | NA | NA | CASILNRDRDTEAFF | TGTGCCAGCATCCTGAACAGGGATAGGGACACTGAAGCTTTCTTT
TRBJ1-4 | TRBV4-1 | NA | NA | CASSQDRSEKLFF | TGCGCCAGCAGCCAAGATCGGAGTGAAAAACTGTTTTTT
TRBJ1-4 | TRBV25-1 | once | NA | CASRNYEKLFF | TGTGCCAGCAGAAACTATGAAAAACTGTTTTTT
TRBJ1-6 | TRBV6-5 | NA | TRBD1 | CASSVSGTGTLPLHF | TGTGCCAGCAGCGTCTCCGGGACAGGGACGTTACCCCTCCACTTT
TRBJ1-5 | TRBV6-1 | NA | TRBD1 | CASSDRDSRNQPQHF | TGTGCCAGCAGTGACCGGGACAGCCGCAATCAGCCCCAGCATTTT
TRBJ2-1 | TRBV6-2/TRBV6-3 | NA | NA | CASSVGAGALYNEQFF | TGTGCCAGCAGTGTAGGGGCGGGGGCCCTTTATAATGAGCAGTTCTTC
TRBJ1-2 | TRBV14 | NA | NA | CASSHPGVGKGRASYGYTF | TGTGCCAGCAGCCACCCTGGGGTAGGAAAAGGGCGGGCATCCTATGGCTACACCTTC
TRBJ1-3 | TRBV18 | few | NA | CASPSQERGEIGNTIYF | TGTGCCAGCCCATCACAGGAGAGGGGAGAGATTGGAAACACCATATATTTT
TRBJ2-3 | TRBV5-1 | once | TRBD1 | CASSPRTGIPTDTQYF | TGCGCCAGCAGCCCAAGGACAGGGATACCCACAGATACGCAGTATTTT
TRBJ2-1 | TRBV6-5 | NA | NA | CASPGGGIRHEQFF | TGTGCCAGCCCCGGAGGGGGTATTCGCCATGAGCAGTTCTTC
TRBJ2-3 | TRBV3-1/TRBV3-2 | NA | NA | CASSQRQGSTDTQYF | TGTGCCAGCAGCCAACGGCAGGGATCCACAGATACGCAGTATTTT
TRBJ1-6 | TRBV7-3 | NA | TRBD1 | CASSSDGTGGSPLHF | TGTGCCAGCAGCTCCGACGGGACAGGGGGCTCACCCCTCCACTTT
TRBJ2-3 | TRBV2 | NA | TRBD1 | CASIHRGPDTQYF | TGTGCCAGCATTCATAGGGGGCCGGATACGCAGTATTTT
TRBJ1-3 | TRBV7-8 | NA | NA | CASSPDRGNTIYF | TGTGCCAGCAGCCCGGACAGAGGCAACACCATATATTTT
TRBJ1-2 | TRBV6-5 | NA | NA | CASRTTGNGYTF | TGTGCCAGCAGAACTACAGGGAATGGCTACACCTTC